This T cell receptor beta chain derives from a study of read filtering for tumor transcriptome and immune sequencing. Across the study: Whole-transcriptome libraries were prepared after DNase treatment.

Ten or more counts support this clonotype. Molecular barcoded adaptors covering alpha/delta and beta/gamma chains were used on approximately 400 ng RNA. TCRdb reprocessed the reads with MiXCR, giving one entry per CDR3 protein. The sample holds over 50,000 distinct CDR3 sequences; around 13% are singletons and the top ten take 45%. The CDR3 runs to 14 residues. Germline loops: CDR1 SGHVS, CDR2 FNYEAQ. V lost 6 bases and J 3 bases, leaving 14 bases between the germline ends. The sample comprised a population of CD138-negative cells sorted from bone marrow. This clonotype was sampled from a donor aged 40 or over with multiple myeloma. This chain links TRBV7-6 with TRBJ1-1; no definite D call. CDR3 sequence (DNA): TGTGCCAGCAGGCGACGTATAGTGGACACTGAAGCTTTCTTT. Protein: CASRRRIVDTEAFF. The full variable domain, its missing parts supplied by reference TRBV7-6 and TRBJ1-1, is GAGVSQSPRYKVTKRGQDVALRCDPISGHVSLYWYRQALGQGPEFLTYFNYEAQQDKSGLPNDRFSAERPEGSISTLTIQRTEQRDSAMYRCASRRRIVDTEAFFGQGTRLTVV.